Each of the 4 T cell receptor beta chains below was sequenced from the same sample in a study of blood T cell repertoires in COVID-19. Sequenced by immunoSEQ multiplex PCR; TCRdb stores in-frame clones only, minus some. The data hold about 50,000 clones, with around 90% observed a single time. Sequencing input: peripheral blood. These receptors all come from a human donor with active COVID-19. The donor label of this sample is uncertain.

The V and J genes are TRBV5-1 and TRBJ2-7, with D unclear. The CDR3 extends over 14 amino acids. Trimming cost V 1 base and J 5 bases, with 13 bases left between them. Germline CDR1 is SGHRS and CDR2 is YFSETQ. The CDR3 reads CASSLSRVVNEQYF. The CDR3 nucleotides read TGCGCCAGCAGCTTGAGCCGTGTGGTTAACGAGCAGTACTTC.

The chain employs TRBV5-1 and TRBJ2-2, with TRBD2 as a possible D gene (6 bases). Germline loops: CDR1 SGHRS, CDR2 YFSETQ. The CDR3 extends over 15 amino acids. V was trimmed by 1 base and J by 7 bases, leaving 14 bases between them. CDR3 sequence reads: CASSLSAGTGGELFF. The CDR3 DNA follows: TGCGCCAGCAGCTTGAGTGCGGGGACCGGCGGGGAGCTGTTTTTT.

This rearrangement joins TRBV4-1 to TRBJ1-5; weak D call: TRBD1 (6 bases). Germline V gene data show CDR1 as MGHRA and CDR2 as YSYEKL. V was pared by 3 bases and J by 4 bases, with 7 bases between. This CDR3 is 13 amino acids long. The CDR3 is CASSHTGNQPQHF. In DNA form, the CDR3 reads TGCGCCAGCAGCCACACAGGGAATCAGCCCCAGCATTTT.

This clone was detected a few times. The chain recombines TRBV18 with TRBJ2-7; a possible D gene is TRBD1 (6 bases). The germline CDR1 and CDR2 sequences are KGHSH and LQKENI. Trimming left V 3 bases short and J 5 bases short, with 11 bases between. CDR3 length equals 13 residues. DNA of the CDR3: TGTGCCAGCTCACCCTCAACAGGGAACGAGCAGTACTTC. Translation gives CASSPSTGNEQYF.